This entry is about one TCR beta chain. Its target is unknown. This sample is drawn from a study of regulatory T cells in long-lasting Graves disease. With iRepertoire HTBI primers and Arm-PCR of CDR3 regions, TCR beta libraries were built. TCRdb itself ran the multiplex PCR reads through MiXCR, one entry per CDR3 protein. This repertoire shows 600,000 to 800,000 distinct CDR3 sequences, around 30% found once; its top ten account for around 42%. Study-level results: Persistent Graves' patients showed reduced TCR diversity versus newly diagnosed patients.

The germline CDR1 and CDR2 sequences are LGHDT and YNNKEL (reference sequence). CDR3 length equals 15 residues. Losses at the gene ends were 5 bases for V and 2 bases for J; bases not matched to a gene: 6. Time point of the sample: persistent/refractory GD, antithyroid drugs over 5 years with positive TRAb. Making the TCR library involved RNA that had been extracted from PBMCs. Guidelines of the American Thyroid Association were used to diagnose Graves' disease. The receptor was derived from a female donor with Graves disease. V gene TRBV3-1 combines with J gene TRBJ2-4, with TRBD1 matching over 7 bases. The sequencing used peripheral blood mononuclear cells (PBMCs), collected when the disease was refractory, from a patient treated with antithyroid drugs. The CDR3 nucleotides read TGTGCCAGCAGCGAGGGGGCTGGGTCCAAAAACATTCAGTACTTC. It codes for CASSEGAGSKNIQYF. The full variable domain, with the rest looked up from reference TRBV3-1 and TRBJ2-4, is DTAVSQTPKYLVTQMGNDKSIKCEQNLGHDTMYWYKQDSKKFLKIMFSYNNKELIINETVPNRFSPKSPDKAHLNLHINSLELGDSAVYFCASSEGAGSKNIQYFGAGTRLSVL.